A single sample gave rise to the 26 T cell receptor beta chains below, sequenced in a study of control samples from healthy donors and cancer patients. The table came from immunoSEQ multiplex PCR; TCRdb's copy has only in-frame clones and leaves some out. This table holds a few hundred thousand clones, around nine tenths found once. Sequencing used PBMCs. The receptors shown here come from a man in his forties with head and neck cancer.

This chain uses TRBV11-2 with TRBJ2-3, with D possibly being TRBD1 (5 bases). Trimming took 5 bases from V and 2 from J, leaving 20 bases between them. Germline CDR1 is SGHAT and CDR2 is FQNNGV. The CDR3 contains 17 residues. CDR3 in amino acids: CASSPGHTPTLTDTQYF. The CDR3 nucleotides read TGTGCCAGCAGCCCCGGACACACACCCACCCTCACAGATACGCAGTATTTT.

The chain uses TRBV29-1 and TRBJ2-7; D may be TRBD2 (7 bases). This CDR3 spans 13 amino acids. V lost 5 bases and J lost 1, with 12 bases in between. Germline V gene lookup returns CDR1 SQVTM and CDR2 ANQGSEA. CDR3 bases: TGCAGCGTTCGGGGGGCAGGGTCCTACGAGCAGTACTTC. Amino acids: CSVRGAGSYEQYF.

The V and J genes are TRBV6-5 and TRBJ2-7; D possibly corresponds to TRBD1 (5 bases). The V end was cut by 6 bases, the J end by 4 bases, with 13 bases between. The CDR3 loop spans 13 amino acids. Germline CDR1 reads MNHEY; CDR2 reads SVGAGI. The CDR3 DNA sequence: TGTGCCAGCAGCCCCAACCAGGGATACGAGCAGTACTTC. It is translated as CASSPNQGYEQYF.

This chain uses TRBV5-1 with TRBJ2-6; possibly TRBD1 or TRBD2 for D (6 bases each). The germline gives CDR1 SGHRS, CDR2 YFSETQ. The CDR3 runs 16 residues. V dropped 0 bases and J dropped 0 bases, with 7 bases sitting between them. The CDR3 spells CASSLEGGSGANVLTF. CDR3 in DNA: TGCGCCAGCAGCTTGGAGGGGGGCTCTGGGGCCAACGTCCTGACTTTC.

The chain has TRBV4-3 and TRBJ2-2; TRBD1 aligns across 10 bases. This CDR3 is 15 amino acids long. CDR1 is LGHNA, CDR2 YSLEER, per germline. V was clipped by 3 bases and J by 3 bases; unmatched bases: 1. The CDR3 DNA reads as TGCGCCAGCAGCCAGGGGACAGGGGACACCGGGGAGCTGTTTTTT. Amino acid sequence: CASSQGTGDTGELFF.

V and J are TRBV2 and TRBJ2-7; TRBD2 agrees at 16 bases. Germline V lookup: CDR1 SNHLY, CDR2 FYNNEI. The CDR3 loop spans 18 amino acids. V lost 3 bases to trimming and J lost 4 bases; unmatched junction nucleotides: 9. The CDR3 loop reads CASSDVGRGLAGGYEQYF. The DNA for the CDR3 is TGTGCCAGCAGTGATGTCGGCAGGGGACTAGCGGGAGGGTACGAGCAGTACTTC.

This chain links TRBV5-5 with TRBJ1-4; no definite D call. The CDR3 spans 13 residues. The germline gives CDR1 SGHKS, CDR2 YYEKEE (reference sequence). Trimming left V 0 bases short and J 8 bases short, with 8 bases between. CDR3 in amino acids: CASSLGEREKLFF. CDR3 DNA sequence: TGTGCCAGCAGCTTGGGGGAGAGGGAAAAACTGTTTTTT.

The rearrangement uses TRBV19 and TRBJ1-2; the D gene is possibly TRBD1 (5 bases). Per germline, CDR1 LNHDA and CDR2 SQIVND (reference sequence). CDR3 length: 15 residues. V lost 2 bases, J lost 2 bases, and 12 bases lay in between. The CDR3 sequence: CASSITRQLNYGYTF. The CDR3 nucleotides are TGTGCCAGTAGTATAACCCGACAGTTAAACTATGGCTACACCTTC.

V gene TRBV6-6 combines with J gene TRBJ2-5; 11 bases fit TRBD2. The trim removed 5 bases at V and 1 base at J, leaving 0 bases unmatched. The germline V gene has CDR1 MNHNY and CDR2 SVGAGI (reference sequence). The CDR3 length is 14 residues. DNA of the CDR3: TGTGCCAGCAGTACTAGCGGGAGCCAAGAGACCCAGTACTTC. Residues: CASSTSGSQETQYF.

J is TRBJ2-7 and V is TRBV30; D is unresolved. The CDR3 is made up of 13 amino acids. Germline CDR1 GTSNPN, CDR2 SVGIG (reference sequence). V lost 2 bases, J lost 4 bases, and 12 bases lay in between. The CDR3 loop reads CAWSKGSTYEQYF. CDR3 bases: TGTGCCTGGAGTAAAGGGTCTACGTACGAGCAGTACTTC. The whole variable domain, filled in from reference TRBV30 and TRBJ2-7, reads SQTIHQWPATLVQPVGSPLSLECTVEGTSNPNLYWYRQAAGRGLQLLFYSVGIGQISSEVPQNLSASRPQDRQFILSSKKLLLSDSGFYLCAWSKGSTYEQYFGPGTRLTVT.

The chain recombines TRBV5-1 with TRBJ2-5, with D possibly TRBD1 on 5 matching bases. Germline V CDR1 and CDR2: SGHRS, YFSETQ. With 2 bases removed from V and 3 bases from J, the gap between germline ends came to 17 bases. The CDR3 is made up of 16 amino acids. For the CDR3, the DNA is TGCGCCAGCAGCTTTAGGTCAGGGATAGAGAAAGAGACCCAGTACTTC. Its translation is CASSFRSGIEKETQYF.

This chain connects TRBV3-1 (or the pseudogene TRBV3-2) to TRBJ2-7; no firm D call. The CDR3 covers 11 residues. V gave up 4 bases and J gave up 5 bases, with 6 bases separating them. Germline CDR1 and CDR2: LGHDT and YNNKEL (reference sequence). CDR3 loop: CASSRMNEQYF. The CDR3 bases are TGTGCCAGCAGCCGTATGAACGAGCAGTACTTC.

V usage is TRBV6-1 and J usage is TRBJ2-7; the match to TRBD2 covers 10 bases. The CDR3 has 15 amino acids. Unmatched junction bases numbered 5, after V lost 3 bases and J lost 3 bases. Germline assignment: CDR1 MNHNS and CDR2 SASEGT. The CDR3 sequence is CASSESGRAYYEQYF. DNA of the CDR3: TGTGCCAGCAGTGAGAGCGGGAGGGCCTACTACGAGCAGTACTTC.

The V call is TRBV5-8, the J call TRBJ2-7; D might be TRBD1 (6 bases). The CDR3 is 15 residues long. Trimming shortened V by 1 base and J by 3 bases, and 14 bases separated the two germline ends. Germline CDR1 SGHTS, CDR2 YDEGEE. The CDR3 protein is CASSLYRQGIYEQYF. CDR3 bases: TGTGCCAGCAGCTTGTATCGGCAGGGGATCTACGAGCAGTACTTC.

J is TRBJ1-6 and V is TRBV9; tentative D call: TRBD1 (6 bases). This CDR3 spans 15 amino acids. Trimming took off 3 bases at V and 6 bases at J, with 13 bases between the two ends. The germline V gene has CDR1 SGDLS and CDR2 YYNGEE. The DNA for the CDR3 is TGTGCCAGCAGCGGCCAGGGGAAGCGTAATTCACCCCTCCACTTT. It yields the protein CASSGQGKRNSPLHF.

The CDR3 coding sequence is TGTGCCAGCAGTTACTCGAATTCAGGGGTAAACACTGAAGCTTTCTTT. It encodes CASSYSNSGVNTEAFF. The chain carries TRBV6-5 and TRBJ1-1, with a tentative D call TRBD1 (6 bases). Germline CDR1 is MNHEY and CDR2 is SVGAGI. This CDR3 has 16 residues. V lost 0 bases to trimming and J lost 2 bases, with 13 bases between them.

This chain joins TRBV12-5 and TRBJ2-3; TRBD2 is a possible D gene (5 bases). V lost 6 bases and J 1 base, leaving 8 bases between the germline ends. Germline V gene lookup returns CDR1 LGHNT and CDR2 FRNRAP. This CDR3 is built from 13 residues. The CDR3 nucleotides read TGTGCTAGTGGGTCCGGGGGCACAGATACGCAGTATTTT. Protein sequence: CASGSGGTDTQYF. The entire variable domain, with the rest obtained from reference TRBV12-5 and TRBJ2-3, is as follows: DARVTQTPRHKVTEMGQEVTMRCQPILGHNTVFWYRQTMMQGLELLAYFRNRAPLDDSGMPKDRFSAEMPDATLATLKIQPSEPRDSAVYFCASGSGGTDTQYFGPGTRLTVL.

The V and J genes are TRBV3-1 (or the pseudogene TRBV3-2) and TRBJ2-7; a weak D match, TRBD2 (6 bases). V dropped 1 base and J dropped 2 bases, with 15 bases sitting between them. Germline CDR1 is LGHDT and CDR2 is YNNKEL (reference sequence). This CDR3 is 16 amino acids long. CDR3 sequence reads: CASSQVGGFYPYEQYF. The CDR3 DNA reads as TGTGCCAGCAGCCAAGTCGGAGGGTTTTATCCCTACGAGCAGTACTTC.

This clone was recorded only once. J is TRBJ1-3 and V is TRBV5-1; D remains ambiguous. The CDR3 is made up of 16 amino acids. Per the germline V gene, CDR1 is SGHRS and CDR2 is YFSETQ. V was cut by 0 bases and J by 0 bases, with 10 bases left in between. CDR3 in DNA: TGCGCCAGCAGCTTGGCAGGCCGGAACTCTGGAAACACCATATATTTT. It codes for CASSLAGRNSGNTIYF.

The rearrangement links TRBV6-1 to TRBJ2-7; TRBD1 aligns across 8 bases. Germline CDR1 is MNHNS and CDR2 is SASEGT. The J segment lost 3 bases and the V segment lost 3 bases, leaving 7 bases of the junction unmatched. This CDR3 comprises 15 residues. The CDR3 region is CASSEQGAGFYEQYF. The CDR3 DNA is TGTGCCAGCAGTGAGCAGGGGGCAGGTTTCTACGAGCAGTACTTC.

This chain joins TRBV6-2 or TRBV6-3 and TRBJ1-5; D gene uncertain. The CDR3 extends over 15 amino acids. V dropped 2 bases and J dropped 5 bases, with 13 bases sitting between them. Germline V CDR1 and CDR2: MNHEY, SVGEGT. The DNA of the CDR3 is TGTGCCAGCAGTTACATCCTTCAAAACTATCAGCCCCAGCATTTT. Its translation: CASSYILQNYQPQHF.

The J gene is TRBJ2-3, the V gene TRBV4-2; TRBD2 aligns across 10 bases. Germline CDR1 LGHNA, CDR2 YNFKEQ. This CDR3 has 15 residues. Germline trimming cut 6 bases from V and 3 bases from J; bases unmatched to any gene: 6. The CDR3 DNA reads as TGTGCCAGCAGAGCCGGACTAGCGGAGACAGATACGCAGTATTTT. Protein sequence: CASRAGLAETDTQYF.

The chain carries TRBV14 and TRBJ2-7; D gene unclear. Per germline, CDR1 SGHDN and CDR2 FVKESK. The CDR3 has 14 amino acids. V gave up 4 bases and J gave up 3 bases, with 13 bases separating them. The CDR3: CASSRAAPGYEQYF. The CDR3 DNA sequence: TGTGCCAGCAGCCGCGCGGCTCCTGGCTACGAGCAGTACTTC.

This chain joins TRBV6-2 or TRBV6-3 and TRBJ1-4; TRBD1 matches 7 bases. This CDR3 spans 14 amino acids. V lost 0 bases and J lost 5; bases outside the gene matches: 0. From germline, CDR1 is MNHEY and CDR2 SVGEGT. CDR3 in DNA: TGTGCCAGCAGTTACTCAGGGGGCAATGAAAAACTGTTTTTT. It yields the protein CASSYSGGNEKLFF.

The chain's CDR3 is CASSESRGYDEQFF. As DNA, the CDR3 is TGCGCCAGCAGTGAGTCGCGAGGGTACGATGAGCAGTTCTTC. The genes are TRBV10-1 and TRBJ2-1, with D perhaps matching TRBD2 (5 bases). Trimming removed 0 bases from V and 8 bases from J, with 11 bases in between. This CDR3 is 14 amino acids long. Germline CDR1 WNHNN, CDR2 SYGVQD (reference sequence).

The chain joins TRBV24-1 to TRBJ1-1; D possibly corresponds to TRBD1 (6 bases). V lost 7 bases to trimming and J lost 0 bases, with 11 bases between them. The CDR3 runs to 14 residues. The germline V gene encodes CDR1 KGHDR and CDR2 SFDVKD. The CDR3 nucleotides are TGTGCCACCAGGAGTACAGGGATGAACACTGAAGCTTTCTTT. Its translation: CATRSTGMNTEAFF.